These 15 T cell receptor beta chains came from one sample sequenced in a study of T cell responses to AZD1222 COVID-19 vaccine. Assay used: immunoSEQ multiplex PCR; TCRdb lists only in-frame clones, some missing. The table lists 100,000 to 150,000 clones, around 89% of them singletons. The sequences come from peripheral blood, collected on day 0 of MenACWY control vaccination. These receptors came from an adult in good health.

This clone has a handful of counts. The V gene is TRBV19, the J gene TRBJ2-3; 8 positions match TRBD2. This CDR3 spans 13 amino acids. The germline gives CDR1 LNHDA, CDR2 SQIVND (reference sequence). V gave up 7 bases and J gave up 6 bases; unmatched junction bases: 6. The CDR3 loop reads CASKQRGWDTQYF. Written as DNA, the CDR3 is TGTGCCAGTAAGCAGCGGGGGTGGGATACGCAGTATTTT.

The chain has TRBV30 and TRBJ1-3, with 7 positions matching TRBD1. Germline CDR1 is GTSNPN and CDR2 is SVGIG (reference sequence). The CDR3 has 15 residues. Trimming removed 1 base from V and 1 base from J; junction bases left unmatched: 4. CDR3 protein: CAWSAAGGSGNTIYF. CDR3 nucleotide sequence: TGTGCCTGGAGTGCCGCAGGGGGGTCTGGAAACACCATATATTTT.

V is TRBV19 and J is TRBJ1-5; maybe TRBD1 (5 bases). The CDR3 is 14 residues long. Trimming left V 3 bases short and J 11 bases short, with 17 bases between. Germline V gene data show CDR1 as LNHDA and CDR2 as SQIVND (reference sequence). The CDR3 DNA reads TGTGCCAGTAGTATTCGAGGGGTCGGGGAGGCCCAGCATTTT. Amino acids: CASSIRGVGEAQHF.

This rearrangement joins TRBV7-9 to TRBJ2-5; TRBD2 matches at 7 bases. With V trimmed by 0 bases and J by 14 bases, 9 bases remained unmatched. Germline CDR1 SEHNR, CDR2 FQNEAQ (reference sequence). This CDR3 contains 13 residues. The CDR3 is CASSLATRETSYF. The CDR3 bases are TGTGCCAGCAGCTTAGCGACGCGGGAGACCTCTTACTTC.

The genes are TRBV23-1 and TRBJ2-1, with D hard to call. TRBV23-1 is annotated as an ORF whose role is uncertain. CDR3 length equals 11 residues. V was clipped by 3 bases and J by 10 bases, with 7 bases between them. CDR3 in DNA: TGCGCCAGCAGTCAGGGCGAGGAGCAGTTCTTC. It encodes CASSQGEEQFF.

The gene calls are TRBV6-6 and TRBJ1-3; D is undetermined. Germline V gene data show CDR1 as MNHNY and CDR2 as SVGAGI (reference sequence). CDR3 length: 13 amino acids. V dropped 7 bases and J dropped 0 bases, with 7 bases sitting between them. CDR3 protein: CASTGSSGNTIYF. The CDR3 DNA reads TGTGCCAGCACTGGGAGCTCTGGAAACACCATATATTTT.

This chain connects TRBV29-1 to TRBJ2-5, with TRBD2 matching over 9 bases. J gave up 5 bases and V 6 bases, and 7 bases lay outside the gene matches. The CDR3 runs 13 residues. CDR1 SQVTM and CDR2 ANQGSEA come from the germline V gene. The CDR3 region is CSVQAGGRETQYF. The CDR3 DNA reads TGCAGCGTCCAAGCGGGGGGCAGGGAGACCCAGTACTTC.

V usage is TRBV9 and J usage is TRBJ1-1; possible D gene TRBD1, 5 bases. The CDR3 contains 14 residues. V gave up 1 base and J gave up 7 bases, with 14 bases separating them. The V gene's germline CDR1 is SGDLS and CDR2 YYNGEE. The CDR3 DNA is TGTGCCAGCAGCGTATCGACAGTCCGGGGTGAAGCTTTCTTT. Protein sequence: CASSVSTVRGEAFF.

The chain recombines TRBV19 with TRBJ2-1; 13 bases match TRBD2. Germline trimming cut 6 bases from V and 9 bases from J; bases unmatched to any gene: 11. The CDR3 has 16 residues. CDR1 is LNHDA, CDR2 SQIVND, per germline (reference sequence). CDR3 DNA: TGTGCCAGTAGGAAACTAGCGGGAGGGCCCTCAGGTGAGCAGTTCTTC. Translation: CASRKLAGGPSGEQFF.

The genes are TRBV4-2 and TRBJ1-2; D might be TRBD1 (5 bases). Germline CDR1 is LGHNA and CDR2 is YNFKEQ. The CDR3 is 12 amino acids. The V end was cut by 3 bases, the J end by 8 bases, with 10 bases between. In nucleotides, the CDR3 is TGTGCCAGCAGCCATTGGGGGAGCGGCTACACCTTC. This codes for CASSHWGSGYTF.

The rearrangement joins TRBV7-3 to TRBJ1-1; 8 positions match TRBD1. The CDR3 is made up of 13 amino acids. Germline V lookup: CDR1 SGHTA, CDR2 FQGTGA. The V segment lost 5 bases and the J segment 3 bases; nucleotides outside the gene matches: 2. The CDR3 nucleotides are TGTGCCAGCAGCCCACAGGGGGACACTGAAGCTTTCTTT. Translating it yields CASSPQGDTEAFF.

This chain connects TRBV19 to TRBJ2-2; D not resolved. This CDR3 has 11 amino acids. Germline CDR1 and CDR2: LNHDA and SQIVND (reference sequence). V was trimmed by 7 bases and J by 7 bases, leaving 7 bases between them. The CDR3 here is CASKKRGELFF. In nucleotides, the CDR3 is TGTGCCAGTAAAAAGCGCGGGGAGCTGTTTTTT.

The chain carries TRBV6-5 and TRBJ2-5, with D possibly being TRBD1 or TRBD2 (7 bases each). V was clipped by 5 bases and J by 2 bases, with 12 bases between them. CDR1 is MNHEY and CDR2 is SVGAGI in the germline V gene. This CDR3 is built from 14 residues. The CDR3 DNA reads as TGTGCCAGCAGTCCCCAGGGGGGGCAAGAGACCCAGTACTTC. Translated, it gives CASSPQGGQETQYF.

The chain is built from TRBV19 and TRBJ1-2, with D possibly being TRBD1 (6 bases). The CDR3 is 15 amino acids. Trimming cost V 6 bases and J 0 bases, with 14 bases left between them. Germline CDR1 and CDR2: LNHDA and SQIVND (reference sequence). CDR3 region: CASSPGTTTNYGYTF. The CDR3 nucleotides read TGTGCCAGTAGCCCCGGGACAACAACTAACTATGGCTACACCTTC. Full variable domain (remainder filled in from reference TRBV19 and TRBJ1-2): DGGITQSPKYLFRKEGQNVTLSCEQNLNHDAMYWYRQDPGQGLRLIYYSQIVNDFQKGDIAEGYSVSREKKESFPLTVTSAQKNPTAFYLCASSPGTTTNYGYTFGSGTRLTVV.

The chain is built from TRBV24-1 and TRBJ1-2; D is uncertain. CDR1 KGHDR and CDR2 SFDVKD come from the germline V gene. V was clipped by 3 bases and J by 6 bases, with 19 bases between them. This CDR3 has 16 residues. The CDR3 protein is CATSDRADQRRDGYTF. The CDR3 DNA reads TGTGCCACCAGTGATAGGGCCGACCAAAGGCGGGATGGCTACACCTTC.